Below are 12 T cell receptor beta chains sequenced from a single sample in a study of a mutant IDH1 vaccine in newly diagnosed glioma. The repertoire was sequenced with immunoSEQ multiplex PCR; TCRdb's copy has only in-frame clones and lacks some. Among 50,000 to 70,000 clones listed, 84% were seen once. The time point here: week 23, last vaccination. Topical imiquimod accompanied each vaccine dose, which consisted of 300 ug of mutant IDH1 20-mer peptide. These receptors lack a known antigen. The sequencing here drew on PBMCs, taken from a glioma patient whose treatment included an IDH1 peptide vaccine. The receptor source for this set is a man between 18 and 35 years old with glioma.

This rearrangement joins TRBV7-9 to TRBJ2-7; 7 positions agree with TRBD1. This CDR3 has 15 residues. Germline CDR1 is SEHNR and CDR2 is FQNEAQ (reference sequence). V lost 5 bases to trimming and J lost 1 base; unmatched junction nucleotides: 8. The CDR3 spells CASSPSGQPSYEQYF. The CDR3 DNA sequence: TGTGCCAGCAGCCCCTCGGGACAGCCTTCCTACGAGCAGTACTTC.

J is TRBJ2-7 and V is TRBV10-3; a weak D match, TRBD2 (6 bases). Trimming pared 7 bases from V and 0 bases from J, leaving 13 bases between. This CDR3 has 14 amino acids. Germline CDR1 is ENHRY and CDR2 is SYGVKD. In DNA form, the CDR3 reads TGTGCCATCACAAGCGGAGGGAGCTCCTACGAGCAGTACTTC. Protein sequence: CAITSGGSSYEQYF.

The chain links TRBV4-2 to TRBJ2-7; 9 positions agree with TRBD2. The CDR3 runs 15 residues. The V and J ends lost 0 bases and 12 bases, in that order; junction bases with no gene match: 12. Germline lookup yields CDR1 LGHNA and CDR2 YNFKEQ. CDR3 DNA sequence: TGTGCCAGCAGCCAAGATCTGGCTAGCGGGAATCTCTGGTACTTC. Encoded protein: CASSQDLASGNLWYF.

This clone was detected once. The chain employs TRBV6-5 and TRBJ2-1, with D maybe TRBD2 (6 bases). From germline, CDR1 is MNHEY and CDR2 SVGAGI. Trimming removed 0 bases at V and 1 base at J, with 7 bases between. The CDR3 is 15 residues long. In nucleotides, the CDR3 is TGTGCCAGCAGTTACTCGGCGGGATCCTACAATGAGCAGTTCTTC. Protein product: CASSYSAGSYNEQFF.

The CDR3, as DNA: TGTGCCAGCAGGGCGCGCAGGGATTATACTGAAGCTTTCTTT. Translating it yields CASRARRDYTEAFF. The rearrangement links TRBV2 to TRBJ1-1; TRBD1 is a possible D gene (5 bases). V was shortened by 6 bases and J by 5 bases, with 16 bases between the two germline ends. CDR3 length: 14 amino acids. Germline V gene sequence: CDR1 SNHLY, CDR2 FYNNEI.

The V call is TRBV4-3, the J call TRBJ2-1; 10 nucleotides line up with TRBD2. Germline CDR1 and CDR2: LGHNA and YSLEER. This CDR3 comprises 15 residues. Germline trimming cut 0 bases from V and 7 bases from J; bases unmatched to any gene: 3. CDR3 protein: CASSQESSGRNEQFF. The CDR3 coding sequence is TGCGCCAGCAGCCAAGAGTCTAGCGGGAGAAATGAGCAGTTCTTC.

The CDR3 DNA reads as TGTGCCAGCAGCCAAGATCGAGCCAGGGGAGACGGCTACACCTTC. This codes for CASSQDRARGDGYTF. The J gene is TRBJ1-2, the V gene TRBV4-2; maybe TRBD1 (6 bases). This CDR3 comprises 15 residues. V lost 0 bases to trimming and J lost 8 bases, with 16 bases between them. Germline V gene lookup returns CDR1 LGHNA and CDR2 YNFKEQ.

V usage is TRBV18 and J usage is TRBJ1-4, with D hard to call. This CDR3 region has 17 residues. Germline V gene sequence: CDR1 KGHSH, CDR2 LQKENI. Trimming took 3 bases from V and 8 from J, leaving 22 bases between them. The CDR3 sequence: CASSPLSPDLESEKLFF. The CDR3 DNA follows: TGTGCCAGCTCACCTCTCTCTCCGGACCTCGAGAGCGAAAAACTGTTTTTT.

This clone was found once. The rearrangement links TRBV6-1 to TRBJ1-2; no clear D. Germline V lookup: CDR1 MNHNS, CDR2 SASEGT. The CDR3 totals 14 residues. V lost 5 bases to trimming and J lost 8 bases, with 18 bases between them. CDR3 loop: CASSPSTRVWGYTF. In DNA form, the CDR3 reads TGTGCCAGCAGTCCCTCAACCCGGGTCTGGGGCTACACCTTC.

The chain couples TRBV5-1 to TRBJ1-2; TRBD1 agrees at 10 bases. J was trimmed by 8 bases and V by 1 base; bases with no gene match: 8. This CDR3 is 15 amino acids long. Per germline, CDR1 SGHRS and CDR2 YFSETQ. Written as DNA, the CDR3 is TGCGCCAGCAGCTTGCCCACCGGGACAGGGGAAGGCTACACCTTC. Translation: CASSLPTGTGEGYTF. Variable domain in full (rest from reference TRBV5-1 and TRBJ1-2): KAGVTQTPRYLIKTRGQQVTLSCSPISGHRSVSWYQQTPGQGLQFLFEYFSETQRNKGNFPGRFSGRQFSNSRSEMNVSTLELGDSALYLCASSLPTGTGEGYTFGSGTRLTVV.

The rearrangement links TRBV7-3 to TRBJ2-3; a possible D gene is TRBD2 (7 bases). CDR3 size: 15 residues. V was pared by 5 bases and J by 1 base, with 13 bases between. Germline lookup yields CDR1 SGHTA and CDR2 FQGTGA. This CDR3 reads CASSPGGARTDTQYF. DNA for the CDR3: TGTGCCAGCAGCCCTGGGGGGGCCCGCACAGATACGCAGTATTTT.

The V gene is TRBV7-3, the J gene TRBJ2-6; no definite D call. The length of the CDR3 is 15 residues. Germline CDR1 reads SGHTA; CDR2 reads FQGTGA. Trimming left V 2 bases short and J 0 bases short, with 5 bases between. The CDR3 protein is CASSLSFSGANVLTF. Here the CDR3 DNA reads TGTGCCAGCAGCTTATCATTCTCTGGGGCCAACGTCCTGACTTTC.